This T cell receptor beta chain is from a study of monozygotic twins with inflammatory bowel disease. Researchers generated cDNA in eight separate reactions per sample. TCRdb re-called the 5' RACE reads, yielding one record per CDR3 amino acid sequence without DNA. The repertoire shows about 380,000 distinct CDR3 sequences; the top ten hold 2% to 3%. Germline V gene lookup returns CDR1 SGHRS and CDR2 YFSETQ. The CDR3 spans 16 residues. The J gene is TRBJ1-2, the V gene TRBV5-1; TCRdb's D gene call, TRBD1, goes unchecked for lack of DNA. The sequence was collected from a human donor with ulcerative colitis or Crohn's disease, or a healthy co-twin of an affected twin (not recorded which). Sequencing was carried out using blood. The CDR3 is CASSLAAGGAGYGYTF.